The rows below give T cell receptor beta chains drawn from one sample of a study of Graves' ophthalmopathy and Graves' hyperthyroidism. One entry per CDR3 protein, called by TCRdb with MiXCR from the multiplex PCR reads. This table has roughly 230,000 distinct CDR3 sequences, roughly a fifth appearing once. The sample consisted of peripheral blood. The receptors derive from a woman aged 50 to 60 with Graves' ophthalmopathy. The CDR3 runs from the conserved cysteine through the conserved F or W. D genes are given only for firm matches. Not every row has a clone size; where given, it reads once, few, many or a size class.

CDR3nt	CDR3aa	v_gene	len	j_gene	abundance	d_gene
TGCAGTGCTAGGACAGGCGGGGGAATCTACGAGCAGTACTTC	CSARTGGGIYEQYF	TRBV20-1	14	TRBJ2-7	many	.
TGTGCCAGCAAAAAGCGAGGGGATCTTGATCAGCCCCAGCATTTT	CASKKRGDLDQPQHF	TRBV12-3/TRBV12-4	15	TRBJ1-5	many	.
TGTGCCAGCAGTGAAGCGGACAGTTTCGGGGGCGGCGAGCAGTACTTC	CASSEADSFGGGEQYF	TRBV6-1	16	TRBJ2-7	.	.
TGCAGCGCGTCCCCGCACGCTGGAAACACCATATATTTT	CSASPHAGNTIYF	TRBV29-1	13	TRBJ1-3	many	.
TGTGCCAGCAGAAATAGCGGGAGGGCTAACCAAGAGACCCAGTACTTC	CASRNSGRANQETQYF	TRBV19	16	TRBJ2-5	many	TRBD2
TGTGCCAGCAGTTTAACGGGAGCGGGAGAGACCCAGTACTTC	CASSLTGAGETQYF	TRBV28	14	TRBJ2-5	few	.
TGCAGTGCTAGAGATCGTAGTAGGGGATCAAATAATTCACCCCTCCACTTT	CSARDRSRGSNNSPLHF	TRBV20-1	17	TRBJ1-6	many	.
TGCAGTGCTAGTCCGGCGGGTAGCGGTCCGAAAGAGACCCAGTACTTC	CSASPAGSGPKETQYF	TRBV20-1	16	TRBJ2-5	.	.
TGTGCCAGCAGTTGGCTTCGTGAGCAGTTCTTC	CASSWLREQFF	TRBV2	11	TRBJ2-1	.	.
TGTGCCAGCAGTTTATTAGGGCTCCCTGGAAACACCATATATTTT	CASSLLGLPGNTIYF	TRBV24-1	15	TRBJ1-3	once	.
TGTGCCAGACAGGCGTCCTATAATTCACCCCTCCACTTT	CARQASYNSPLHF	TRBV6-1	13	TRBJ1-6	many	.
TGTGCCAGCAGCTGGTCCAAGGGGGCAGGTACTGAAGCTTTCTTT	CASSWSKGAGTEAFF	TRBV7-9	15	TRBJ1-1	many	TRBD1
TGTGCCACCAGCAGAGAACGGGGTCCCTATGGCTACACCTTC	CATSRERGPYGYTF	TRBV15	14	TRBJ1-2	.	.
TGTGCCTGGAGTGGGGCAGGAAGCCAGCCCCAGCATTTT	CAWSGAGSQPQHF	TRBV30	13	TRBJ1-5	many	.
TGCGCCAGCAGCTTGGCACGGGGGACTAGCGGGACAGAGACCCAGTACTTC	CASSLARGTSGTETQYF	TRBV5-1	17	TRBJ2-5	few	TRBD2
TGTGCCAGCAGTCAGGGTTTATACACCGGGGAGCTGTTTTTT	CASSQGLYTGELFF	TRBV12-3/TRBV12-4	14	TRBJ2-2	.	.
TGTGCCAGCAGCCAAGATAAGCAGGTGCCGGGGGAGCTGTTTTTT	CASSQDKQVPGELFF	TRBV4-2	15	TRBJ2-2	many	.
TGTGCCGGGGGATTCTACGAGCAGTACTTC	CAGGFYEQYF	TRBV30	10	TRBJ2-7	many	.
TGTGCCAGCAGTTTTGAGGGGGCTTCGAACACCGGGGAGCTGTTTTTT	CASSFEGASNTGELFF	TRBV12-3/TRBV12-4	16	TRBJ2-2	many	TRBD1
TGTGCCAGCAGTTTTTTGGGGGTGATGGGGATGAACACTGAAGCTTTCTTT	CASSFLGVMGMNTEAFF	TRBV12-3/TRBV12-4	17	TRBJ1-1	many	.
TGTGCCAGCAGCCAACCGTTCCCAGAGACCCAGTACTTC	CASSQPFPETQYF	TRBV3-1	13	TRBJ2-5	few	.
TGTGCCAGCTCGACTGGCTTCGAGCAGTACTTC	CASSTGFEQYF	TRBV12-3/TRBV12-4	11	TRBJ2-7	many	.
TGTGCCAGCAGTTACTTGGACGGAGATCAGCCCCAGCATTTT	CASSYLDGDQPQHF	TRBV6-5	14	TRBJ1-5	many	.
TGTGCCAGCACCCAGAGTTGGGGTTTCCCGAACACTGAAGCTTTCTTT	CASTQSWGFPNTEAFF	TRBV6-1	16	TRBJ1-1	many	.
TGTGCCAGCAGTTCCACAGGGATTGGCTACACCTTC	CASSSTGIGYTF	TRBV12-3/TRBV12-4	12	TRBJ1-2	.	.
TGTGCCAGCAGCCAAAAGGGAAGCACCGGGGAGCTGTTTTTT	CASSQKGSTGELFF	TRBV3-1	14	TRBJ2-2	.	.
.	CASSFYICSVRPPETQYF	TRBV12-3/TRBV12-4	18	TRBJ2-5	.	.
TGCAGTGCGAATCGTGCCCAGACCAATTCACCCCTCCACTTT	CSANRAQTNSPLHF	TRBV20-1	14	TRBJ1-6	.	.
TGCGCCAGCAGCTTGGTCCCAGGGAGCACTGAAGCTTTCTTT	CASSLVPGSTEAFF	TRBV5-1	14	TRBJ1-1	many	.
TGTGCCAGCAGTTACTCGGATAGGGTTGGAAACACCATATATTTT	CASSYSDRVGNTIYF	TRBV6-5	15	TRBJ1-3	many	.
TGTGCCAGCAGAAGTCGAGGGGGGCACTACGAGCAGTACTTC	CASRSRGGHYEQYF	TRBV12-3/TRBV12-4	14	TRBJ2-7	many	.
TGTGCCAGCAGTGACGTGGGGGCTTGGAATCAGCCCCAGCATTTT	CASSDVGAWNQPQHF	TRBV6-1	15	TRBJ1-5	.	.
TGCAGCGTCAGCAGGGAGGGGGAGACCCAGTACTTC	CSVSREGETQYF	TRBV29-1	12	TRBJ2-5	many	TRBD2
TGTGCCAGCAGCCCAATGACAGGGCGTAATTCACCCCTCCACTTT	CASSPMTGRNSPLHF	TRBV5-8	15	TRBJ1-6	.	TRBD1
TGTGCTAGCAGCTTAGACCTGCGGGGGACCCAGTACTTC	CASSLDLRGTQYF	TRBV7-7	13	TRBJ2-5	many	.
TGTGCCAGCAGTCGTGGACAGGGCCTAGCCAAAAACATTCAGTACTTC	CASSRGQGLAKNIQYF	TRBV7-9	16	TRBJ2-4	few	TRBD1